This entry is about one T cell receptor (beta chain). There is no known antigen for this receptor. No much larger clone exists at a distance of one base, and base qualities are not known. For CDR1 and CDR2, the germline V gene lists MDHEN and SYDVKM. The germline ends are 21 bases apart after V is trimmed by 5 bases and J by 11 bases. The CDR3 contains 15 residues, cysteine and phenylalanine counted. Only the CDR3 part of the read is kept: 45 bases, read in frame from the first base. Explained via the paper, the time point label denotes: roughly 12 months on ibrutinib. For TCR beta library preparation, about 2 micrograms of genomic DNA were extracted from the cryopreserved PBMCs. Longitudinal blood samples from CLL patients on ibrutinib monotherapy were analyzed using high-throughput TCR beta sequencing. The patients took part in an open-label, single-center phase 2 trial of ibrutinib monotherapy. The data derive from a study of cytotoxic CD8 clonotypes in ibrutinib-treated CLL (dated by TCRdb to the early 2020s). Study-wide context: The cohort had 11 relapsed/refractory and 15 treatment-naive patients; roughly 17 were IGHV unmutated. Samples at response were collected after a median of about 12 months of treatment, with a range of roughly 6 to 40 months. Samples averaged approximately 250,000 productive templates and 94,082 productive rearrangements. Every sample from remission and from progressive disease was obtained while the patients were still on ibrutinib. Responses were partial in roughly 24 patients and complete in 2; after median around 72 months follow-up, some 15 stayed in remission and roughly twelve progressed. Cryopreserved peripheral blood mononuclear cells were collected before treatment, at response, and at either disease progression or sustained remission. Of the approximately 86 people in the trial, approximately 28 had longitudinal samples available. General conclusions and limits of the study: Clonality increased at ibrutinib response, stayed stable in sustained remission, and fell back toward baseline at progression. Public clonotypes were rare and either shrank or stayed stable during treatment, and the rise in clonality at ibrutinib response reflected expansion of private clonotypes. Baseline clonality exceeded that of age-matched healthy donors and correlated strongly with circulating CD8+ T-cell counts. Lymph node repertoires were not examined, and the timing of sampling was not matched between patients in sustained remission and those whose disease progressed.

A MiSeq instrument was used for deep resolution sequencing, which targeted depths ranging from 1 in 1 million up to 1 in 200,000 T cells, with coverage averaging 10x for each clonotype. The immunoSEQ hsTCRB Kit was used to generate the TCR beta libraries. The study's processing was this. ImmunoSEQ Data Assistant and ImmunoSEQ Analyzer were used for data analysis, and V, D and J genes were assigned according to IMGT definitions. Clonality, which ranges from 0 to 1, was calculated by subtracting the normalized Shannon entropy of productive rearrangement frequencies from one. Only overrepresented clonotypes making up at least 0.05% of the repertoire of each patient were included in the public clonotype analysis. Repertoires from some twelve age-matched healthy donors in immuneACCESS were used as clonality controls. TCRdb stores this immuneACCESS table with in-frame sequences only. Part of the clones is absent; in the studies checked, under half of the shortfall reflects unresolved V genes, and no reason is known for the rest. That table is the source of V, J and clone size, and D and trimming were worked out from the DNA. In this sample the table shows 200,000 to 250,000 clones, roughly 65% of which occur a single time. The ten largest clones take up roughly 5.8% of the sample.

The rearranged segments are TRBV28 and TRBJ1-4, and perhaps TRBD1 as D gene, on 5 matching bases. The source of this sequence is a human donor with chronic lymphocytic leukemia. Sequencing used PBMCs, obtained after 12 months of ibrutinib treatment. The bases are TGTGCCAGCAGTGGGGCCCGGGAGTTCCTGGAGAAACTGTTTTTT. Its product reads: CASSGAREFLEKLFF.